Following are 32 T cell receptor beta chains from one sample sequenced in a study of cytomegalovirus exposure and HLA in healthy donors. Amplification used 60 Vbeta primers and 13 Jbeta primers. Method: immunoSEQ multiplex PCR; TCRdb's copy keeps in-frame clones and lacks some. This sample yields roughly 110,000 clones, of which about 70% are seen a single time; 8.5% to 9.5% belongs to the top ten. Sequenced: PBMCs. The receptors shown here come from a man aged 25 to 40 in good health and CMV-seropositive.

The chain employs TRBV19 and TRBJ2-7; TRBD1 matches 7 bases. CDR1 LNHDA and CDR2 SQIVND come from the germline V gene (reference sequence). V lost 10 bases, J lost 1 base, and 13 bases stayed unmatched. There are 15 residues in the CDR3. DNA for the CDR3: TGTGCCATCAAGACGGGGACAGAAGCTTCCTACGAGCAGTACGTC. Its protein product is CAIKTGTEASYEQYV.

V gene TRBV6-5 combines with J gene TRBJ1-1; the D gene is possibly TRBD1 (6 bases). CDR1 and CDR2 from the germline V gene are MNHEY and SVGAGI. V lost 4 bases and J lost 4, with 13 bases in between. This CDR3 is built from 14 residues. CDR3 nucleotide sequence: TGTGCCAGCAGTTTAAACGGACAGTTCACTGAAGCTTTCTTT. Encoded protein: CASSLNGQFTEAFF.

V gene TRBV19 combines with J gene TRBJ1-1; 7 bases map to TRBD1. Germline V gene lookup returns CDR1 LNHDA and CDR2 SQIVND (reference sequence). This CDR3 is 17 amino acids long. After removal of 1 base from V and 1 base from J, the junction contained 9 bases not matched to a gene. Here the CDR3 reads CASSIVLGTAQNTEAFF. CDR3 nucleotides: TGTGCCAGTAGTATAGTCCTCGGGACAGCACAGAACACTGAAGCTTTCTTT.

The chain joins TRBV2 to TRBJ2-7; 8 nucleotides align to TRBD1. Losses at the gene ends were 6 bases for V and 7 bases for J; bases not matched to a gene: 8. The CDR3 covers 13 residues. The germline CDR1 and CDR2 sequences are SNHLY and FYNNEI. CDR3 sequence reads: CASSRGQGLEQYF. CDR3 sequence (DNA): TGTGCCAGCAGCAGAGGACAGGGCTTGGAGCAGTACTTC.

The chain employs TRBV7-6 and TRBJ1-6, with D maybe TRBD1 (6 bases). The CDR3 sequence is 15 residues long. The V end lost 5 bases, the J end lost 6 bases, and 14 bases lay between the germline ends. Germline V gives CDR1 SGHVS, CDR2 FNYEAQ. The CDR3 DNA sequence: TGTGCCAGCAGCAGCCGGACAGACATTAATTCACCCCTCCACTTT. Translating it yields CASSSRTDINSPLHF.

The chain uses TRBV20-1 and TRBJ1-4; perhaps TRBD1 as D (6 bases). V was clipped by 3 bases and J by 13 bases, with 9 bases between them. Germline lookup yields CDR1 DFQATT and CDR2 SNEGSKA (reference sequence). This CDR3 region has 10 residues. For the CDR3, the DNA is TGCAGTGCTAGGGGGACATCACTGTTTTTT. Protein product: CSARGTSLFF.

This clone was recorded only once. At one boundary the junction diverges from the germline segment, which might be a read error. The CDR3 spells CAGSQASSNQPQHF. CDR3 in DNA: TGTGCCGGCAGCCAAGCATCCAGTAATCAGCCCCAGCATTTT. The chain is built from TRBV4-2 and TRBJ1-5, with D hard to call. The CDR3 is made up of 14 amino acids. In germline, CDR1 is LGHNA, CDR2 YNFKEQ.

For the CDR3, the DNA is TGTGCCAGCGGGTGGGGGGGGCGCTCCTACGAGCAGTACTTC. This translates into CASGWGGRSYEQYF. The chain combines TRBV27 with TRBJ2-7; a possible D gene is TRBD2 (7 bases). The germline V gene has CDR1 MNHEY and CDR2 SMNVEV (reference sequence). The CDR3 covers 14 residues. V shed 8 bases and J shed 0 bases, with 14 bases lying between them.

This clone was counted between two and nine times. This chain links TRBV7-9 with TRBJ2-1; possible D gene TRBD2, 6 bases. The CDR3 is 16 amino acids. CDR1 is SEHNR, CDR2 FQNEAQ, per germline (reference sequence). Trimming took 4 bases from V and 9 from J, leaving 22 bases between them. This chain's CDR3 is CASSSSTSPTGGEQFF. The CDR3 nucleotides read TGTGCCAGCAGCTCCAGCACTAGCCCGACGGGCGGTGAGCAGTTCTTC.

The V call is TRBV6-1, the J call TRBJ1-3; tentative D call: TRBD1 (5 bases). Germline V gene data show CDR1 as MNHNS and CDR2 as SASEGT. The CDR3 sequence is 13 residues long. V shed 5 bases and J shed 4 bases, with 9 bases lying between them. The CDR3 loop reads CASSRDWGNTIYF. As DNA, the CDR3 is TGTGCCAGCAGTAGGGACTGGGGAAACACCATATATTTT.

This clone was picked up one time. The CDR3 region has the DNA TGTGCCAGCAGCGTAGGGCAGGGGCCGAGTTGGAATGGCTACACCTTC. Translating gives CASSVGQGPSWNGYTF. The chain recombines TRBV9 with TRBJ1-2; weak D call: TRBD1 (6 bases). The CDR3 is 16 amino acids. Trimming removed 0 bases from V and 6 bases from J, with 18 bases in between. Germline loops: CDR1 SGDLS, CDR2 YYNGEE.

V and J are TRBV7-9 and TRBJ2-3, with 8 bases that match TRBD2. The CDR3 length is 15 residues. J gave up 4 bases and V 4 bases, and 7 bases lay outside the gene matches. Germline V gives CDR1 SEHNR, CDR2 FQNEAQ (reference sequence). The CDR3 sequence is CASSWTGTRSDTQYF. For the CDR3, the DNA is TGTGCCAGCAGCTGGACCGGGACTAGATCAGATACGCAGTATTTT.

This clone was seen a single time. The gene calls are TRBV29-1 and TRBJ1-1; no clear D gene. In germline, CDR1 is SQVTM, CDR2 ANQGSEA. The ends were cut back, 2 bases at V and 5 bases at J, with 12 bases in the middle. This CDR3 has 13 residues. CDR3 in amino acids: CSVEKAVGTEAFF. The CDR3 nucleotides are TGCAGCGTTGAAAAGGCGGTCGGGACTGAAGCTTTCTTT.

Regarding this clone: Lacking the conserved final phenylalanine or tryptophan, this CDR3 likely reflects a read error. Because the CDR3's place on the DNA is in doubt, the DNA is left out and the CDR3 is given as listed by TCRdb. V and J are TRBV30 and TRBJ1-6; no DNA check was done on the table's D call, TRBD1. The CDR3 totals 8 residues, both ends included. The germline CDR1 and CDR2 sequences are GTSNPN and SVGIG (reference sequence). CDR3 region: CAWSPKPG.

The genes are TRBV7-6 and TRBJ2-1; TRBD2 is a possible D gene (5 bases). This CDR3 has 15 residues. CDR1 and CDR2 from the germline V gene are SGHVS and FNYEAQ. Deletions cut 4 bases from V and 6 bases from J, with 16 bases between. The chain's CDR3 is CASSSLALVPNEQFF. CDR3 nucleotides: TGTGCCAGCAGCTCCCTAGCTTTGGTCCCCAATGAGCAGTTCTTC.

The V call is TRBV6-4, the J call TRBJ2-1, with D perhaps matching TRBD1 (5 bases). Trimming cost V 2 bases and J 8 bases, with 19 bases left between them. The CDR3 has 16 amino acids. Germline V gives CDR1 MRHNA, CDR2 SNTAGT. CDR3 DNA sequence: TGTGCCAGCAGTGACCAGGACGGCCCAGGGATGGATGAGCAGTTCTTC. Translated, it gives CASSDQDGPGMDEQFF.

The rearrangement uses TRBV28 and TRBJ2-3; no reliable D call. V shed 3 bases and J shed 8 bases, with 6 bases lying between them. Germline lookup yields CDR1 MDHEN and CDR2 SYDVKM. CDR3 size: 11 residues. The CDR3 nucleotides are TGTGCCAGCAGTTTTAGTGTTACGCAGTATTTT. This encodes CASSFSVTQYF.

The V and J genes are TRBV7-2 and TRBJ1-4, with 8 bases that match TRBD1. Germline trimming cut 5 bases from V and 5 bases from J; bases unmatched to any gene: 4. This CDR3 is built from 14 residues. Germline CDR1 is SGHTA and CDR2 is FQGNSA. CDR3 residues: CASSTDRANEKLFF. Written as DNA, the CDR3 is TGTGCCAGCAGCACGGACAGGGCGAATGAAAAACTGTTTTTT.

This chain connects TRBV5-5 to TRBJ2-7, with 7 bases fitting TRBD1. This CDR3 contains 14 residues. The junction had 3 bases not matched to a gene; V was cut back by 3 bases and J by 0 bases. From germline, CDR1 is SGHKS and CDR2 YYEKEE (reference sequence). CDR3 sequence: CASSSGTASYEQYV. The CDR3 DNA reads as TGTGCCAGCAGCTCCGGGACAGCCTCCTACGAGCAGTACGTC.

The chain employs TRBV5-4 and TRBJ2-5; D unclear. The better agreement between TRBJ2-7 and the DNA end casts doubt on the J call. The germline V gene has CDR1 SGHNT and CDR2 YYREEE (reference sequence). CDR3 length equals 12 residues. The CDR3: CASSGAPYEQYF. DNA of the CDR3: TGTGCCAGCAGCGGAGCCCCCTACGAGCAGTACTTC.

This clone was seen more than once but under ten times. The rearrangement joins TRBV10-3 to TRBJ2-1; D remains unclear. This CDR3 has 12 residues. Trimming removed 3 bases from V and 5 bases from J, with 5 bases in between. Germline V gives CDR1 ENHRY, CDR2 SYGVKD. The CDR3 DNA follows: TGTGCCATCAGTGAAAACAACAATGAGCAGTTCTTC. It yields the protein CAISENNNEQFF.

This chain joins TRBV10-3 and TRBJ2-2, with D maybe TRBD2 (5 bases). Germline V gene data show CDR1 as ENHRY and CDR2 as SYGVKD. There are 14 residues in the CDR3. Between the trimmed V and J ends, which lost 11 bases and 0 bases, there was a span of 13 bases. CDR3 amino acids: CALSGSSNTGELFF. CDR3 coding DNA: TGTGCCCTCTCGGGATCCTCGAACACCGGGGAGCTGTTTTTT.

The chain is built from TRBV29-1 and TRBJ2-3; maybe TRBD2 (5 bases). V was clipped by 4 bases and J by 2 bases, with 10 bases between them. The CDR3 contains 13 residues. From germline, CDR1 is SQVTM and CDR2 ANQGSEA. The CDR3 protein is CSVAGLATDTQYF. CDR3 DNA sequence: TGCAGCGTTGCCGGACTCGCCACAGATACGCAGTATTTT.

The chain combines TRBV13 with TRBJ2-5, with TRBD1 matching 8 bases. In germline, CDR1 is PRHDT, CDR2 FYEKMQ (reference sequence). This CDR3 spans 15 amino acids. The ends lost 5 bases at V and 5 bases at J; junction bases unmatched: 10. The CDR3 sequence: CASSPTGGLGETQYF. The CDR3 nucleotides read TGTGCCAGCAGCCCAACAGGGGGACTGGGGGAGACCCAGTACTTC. The variable domain in full, with the rest retrieved from reference TRBV13 and TRBJ2-5, is AAGVIQSPRHLIKEKRETATLKCYPIPRHDTVYWYQQGPGQDPQFLISFYEKMQSDKGSIPDRFSAQQFSDYHSELNMSSLELGDSALYFCASSPTGGLGETQYFGPGTRLLVL.

The chain links TRBV7-8 to TRBJ1-2; maybe TRBD1 (5 bases). The CDR3 is 12 residues long. Trimming pared 2 bases from V and 8 bases from J, leaving 9 bases between. Germline values: CDR1 SGHVS, CDR2 FQNEAQ. The CDR3: CASSLKGLGYTF. CDR3 coding DNA: TGTGCCAGCAGCTTAAAGGGGTTGGGCTACACCTTC.

This rearrangement joins TRBV6-5 to TRBJ1-2; D perhaps matches TRBD1 (6 bases). The germline V gene encodes CDR1 MNHEY and CDR2 SVGAGI. This CDR3 has 13 residues. Between the trimmed V and J ends, which lost 3 bases and 6 bases, there was a span of 11 bases. In nucleotides, the CDR3 is TGTGCCAGCAGTTATAGCAGGGGAAATGGCTACACCTTC. It yields the protein CASSYSRGNGYTF.

The CDR3 reads CASSYSMRGSYEQYF. As DNA, the CDR3 is TGTGCCAGCAGTTACTCGATGAGGGGGTCCTACGAGCAGTACTTC. The chain couples TRBV6-5 to TRBJ2-7; TRBD1 might be the D (6 bases). The CDR3 totals 15 residues. Trimming cost V 0 bases and J 1 base, with 10 bases left between them. The germline V gene has CDR1 MNHEY and CDR2 SVGAGI.

V and J are TRBV27 and TRBJ1-3; 8 bases map to TRBD1. Trimming took 2 bases from V and 4 from J; bases not matched to a gene: 10. This CDR3 has 17 amino acids. The germline V gene has CDR1 MNHEY and CDR2 SMNVEV (reference sequence). The CDR3 DNA reads as TGTGCCAGCAGTTTAGTCCCGACAGGGGCGTCGGGAAACACCATATATTTT. This sequence encodes CASSLVPTGASGNTIYF.

The chain employs TRBV5-1 and TRBJ2-1, with 9 bases that match TRBD2. V lost 0 bases, J lost 8 bases, and 12 bases stayed unmatched. The CDR3 is 17 residues long. CDR1 is SGHRS, CDR2 YFSETQ, per germline. The chain's CDR3 is CASSLASAGGPVDEQFF. For the CDR3, the DNA is TGCGCCAGCAGCTTGGCGTCGGCGGGGGGGCCGGTAGATGAGCAGTTCTTC.

The chain couples TRBV29-1 to TRBJ1-1; TRBD1 is a possible D gene (6 bases). V was trimmed by 4 bases and J by 1 base, leaving 7 bases between them. Germline CDR1 reads SQVTM; CDR2 reads ANQGSEA. The CDR3 runs 12 residues. CDR3 region: CSVGTANTEAFF. The DNA of the CDR3 is TGCAGCGTTGGGACAGCGAACACTGAAGCTTTCTTT.

The V and J genes are TRBV28 and TRBJ1-1; TRBD1 might be the D (6 bases). V was clipped by 6 bases and J by 5 bases, with 13 bases between them. CDR3 length: 13 amino acids. Germline assignment: CDR1 MDHEN and CDR2 SYDVKM. Here the CDR3 DNA reads TGTGCCAGCAGCATCCCCGGACAGACTGAAGCTTTCTTT. It is translated as CASSIPGQTEAFF.

This chain joins TRBV7-8 and TRBJ2-7; TRBD1 matches at 8 bases. Losses at the gene ends were 5 bases for V and 1 base for J; bases not matched to a gene: 10. Germline assignment: CDR1 SGHVS and CDR2 FQNEAQ. The CDR3 length is 16 residues. The CDR3 coding sequence is TGTGCCAGCAGCCGCACAGGGGGAGGCGGTTCCTACGAGCAGTACTTC. This encodes CASSRTGGGGSYEQYF. Supplemented by reference TRBV7-8 and TRBJ2-7, the full variable domain reads GAGVSQSPRYKVAKRGQDVALRCDPISGHVSLFWYQQALGQGPEFLTYFQNEAQLDKSGLPSDRFFAERPEGSVSTLKIQRTQQEDSAVYLCASSRTGGGGSYEQYFGPGTRLTVT.